One sample yielded the 10 T cell receptor beta chains listed below, sequenced in a study of OX40 agonist ivuxolimab in advanced cancers. Clones were read by immunoSEQ multiplex PCR, and TCRdb kept only the in-frame ones, dropping some. The repertoire has fewer than 90,000 clones, about 85% of them found once; the top ten carry around 2.9%. The material was CD4+ or CD8+ T cells sorted from blood, obtained in a trial of the OX40 agonist ivuxolimab. The receptors were sampled from an adult with an advanced solid tumor such as melanoma, head and neck, liver or kidney cancer.

V gene TRBV5-1 combines with J gene TRBJ2-7; D is ambiguous. V was cut by 1 base and J by 0 bases, with 17 bases left in between. Germline CDR1 and CDR2: SGHRS and YFSETQ. CDR3 length: 17 amino acids. The CDR3 protein is CASSLNGAGTSSYEQYF. The CDR3 DNA reads TGCGCCAGCAGCTTGAACGGCGCAGGAACGAGCTCCTACGAGCAGTACTTC.

The chain has TRBV19 and TRBJ1-4; D ambiguous. Germline CDR1 is LNHDA and CDR2 is SQIVND (reference sequence). V was cut by 5 bases and J by 8 bases, with 12 bases left in between. The length of the CDR3 is 13 residues. The CDR3 region has the DNA TGTGCCAGTAGTGGCCCTTCAAGAGAAAAACTGTTTTTT. Protein: CASSGPSREKLFF.

This clone was seen once. The V call is TRBV6-6, the J call TRBJ1-1; no reliable D call. This CDR3 has 12 amino acids. Per the germline V gene, CDR1 is MNHNY and CDR2 is SVGAGI (reference sequence). Trimming removed 5 bases from V and 7 bases from J, with 11 bases in between. CDR3 residues: CASSTSGLEAFF. Written as DNA, the CDR3 is TGTGCCAGCAGTACTTCCGGGCTTGAAGCTTTCTTT.

V and J are TRBV9 and TRBJ1-3; the D gene is possibly TRBD1 (6 bases). Germline V gene data show CDR1 as SGDLS and CDR2 as YYNGEE. The V end lost 6 bases, the J end lost 1 base, and 17 bases lay between the germline ends. This CDR3 is 16 amino acids long. CDR3 region: CASNNEPQGSGNTIYF. CDR3 DNA: TGTGCCAGCAATAACGAACCACAGGGATCTGGAAACACCATATATTTT.

This chain uses TRBV30 with TRBJ2-2; 16 bases are shared with TRBD2. CDR3 length: 16 amino acids. V gave up 5 bases and J gave up 5 bases; unmatched junction bases: 5. Germline V gene lookup returns CDR1 GTSNPN and CDR2 SVGIG (reference sequence). This CDR3 is CAWGTSGRAWTGELFF. The DNA of the CDR3 is TGTGCCTGGGGGACTAGCGGGAGGGCCTGGACCGGGGAGCTGTTTTTT.

This clone was seen once. The chain joins TRBV7-2 to TRBJ1-1; D ambiguous. CDR1 and CDR2 (germline): SGHTA, FQGNSA. Trimming stripped 3 bases from V and 3 bases from J, with 2 bases between. The CDR3 spans 11 residues. Here the CDR3 DNA reads TGTGCCAGCAGCTTGCACACTGAAGCTTTCTTT. Encoded protein: CASSLHTEAFF. Based on the CDR3 plus reference TRBV7-2 and TRBJ1-1, the full variable domain is GAGVSQSPSNKVTEKGKDVELRCDPISGHTALYWYRQSLGQGLEFLIYFQGNSAPDKSGLPSDRFSAERTGGSVSTLTIQRTQQEDSAVYLCASSLHTEAFFGQGTRLTVV.

The J gene is TRBJ1-3, the V gene TRBV11-3; TRBD1 might be the D (5 bases). Trimming left V 5 bases short and J 6 bases short, with 17 bases between. The germline gives CDR1 SGHNT, CDR2 YENEEA. The CDR3 spans 15 residues. The CDR3 coding sequence is TGTGCCAGCAGCCAGGGTTCAGATGTCGCAAACACCATATATTTT. This translates into CASSQGSDVANTIYF.

The V and J genes are TRBV9 and TRBJ2-1; D not resolved. Trimming took 3 bases from V and 1 from J, leaving 11 bases between them. Germline CDR1 and CDR2: SGDLS and YYNGEE. This CDR3 region has 15 residues. CDR3 nucleotide sequence: TGTGCCAGCAGCGCTCTCGAATGGTCCTACAATGAGCAGTTCTTC. Amino acid sequence: CASSALEWSYNEQFF. The whole variable domain, remainder taken from reference TRBV9 and TRBJ2-1, is DSGVTQTPKHLITATGQRVTLRCSPRSGDLSVYWYQQSLDQGLQFLIQYYNGEERAKGNILERFSAQQFPDLHSELNLSSLELGDSALYFCASSALEWSYNEQFFGPGTRLTVL.

J is TRBJ2-7 and V is TRBV11-2; 11 positions match TRBD1. V trimming: 4 bases; J trimming: 6 bases; junction bases outside the gene matches: 8. Germline V gives CDR1 SGHAT, CDR2 FQNNGV. This CDR3 region has 15 residues. The CDR3 sequence: CASSSAGGTGGEQYF. Written as DNA, the CDR3 is TGTGCCAGCAGCTCAGCTGGGGGGACAGGGGGCGAGCAGTACTTC. The full variable domain, rest sourced from reference TRBV11-2 and TRBJ2-7, is EAGVAQSPRYKIIEKRQSVAFWCNPISGHATLYWYQQILGQGPKLLIQFQNNGVVDDSQLPKDRFSAERLKGVDSTLKIQPAKLEDSAVYLCASSSAGGTGGEQYFGPGTRLTVT.

The rearrangement uses TRBV19 and TRBJ1-5, with D unresolved. Trimming pared 7 bases from V and 3 bases from J, leaving 16 bases between. The length of the CDR3 is 15 residues. Per the germline V gene, CDR1 is LNHDA and CDR2 is SQIVND (reference sequence). Here the CDR3 reads CASTDGRHFNQPQHF. CDR3 sequence (DNA): TGTGCCAGTACTGATGGACGACATTTCAATCAGCCCCAGCATTTT.